The entry below gives a single T cell receptor beta chain sequence along with its context. The antigen remains unidentified. Peripheral blood was drawn, approximately 9.7 milliliters per donor. The CDR3 extends over 14 amino acids. The V and J ends lost 3 bases and 4 bases respectively, with 11 bases between them. These data originate in a study of blood T cells in healthy people across ages. Points from the study as a whole: Unknown donor CMV status possibly confounded expanded clonotype changes. Per-million-T-cell TCR beta diversity fell roughly linearly with age.

The second PCR ran roughly 6 to 11 cycles with a sample-barcoded 5' primer and J-beta primers. The template-switch adaptor, which had 12 random nucleotides, put a tag on each cDNA molecule. A single record per CDR3 protein comes from TCRdb applying MiXCR to the 5' RACE reads. Here the sample spans 710,000 or so distinct CDR3 sequences, approximately 30% being singletons. The gene calls are TRBV12-3 or TRBV12-4 and TRBJ2-3; no clear D. Source material: blood. The TCR comes from a woman aged 80 or over in good health. CDR3 DNA sequence: TGTGCCAGCAGTTTGGTCGGCAGAGCAGATACGCAGTATTTT. Translation gives CASSLVGRADTQYF.